This T cell receptor (beta chain) stems from a study of cytotoxic CD8 clonotypes in ibrutinib-treated CLL. The method was immunoSEQ multiplex PCR; TCRdb's version includes in-frame clones alone and lacks a portion of them. The sample lists over 110,000 clones, more than 85% occurring once. Study findings and constraints: Clonality climbed at ibrutinib response, then dropped toward baseline at progression. Few clonotypes were public, and these shrank or held steady under treatment.

To note about this clone: Its target is unknown.

The CDR3 runs 15 residues. V dropped 5 bases and J dropped 0 bases, with 10 bases sitting between them. The V gene's germline CDR1 is MDHEN and CDR2 SYDVKM. V is TRBV28 and J is TRBJ2-2; maybe TRBD2 (6 bases). Sample: PBMCs, taken after 12 months of ibrutinib treatment. This TCR was recovered from a human donor with chronic lymphocytic leukemia. CDR3 loop: CASSPTRSNTGELFF. The CDR3 region has the DNA TGTGCCAGCAGTCCGACTAGATCGAACACCGGGGAGCTGTTTTTT. Looking up the rest from reference TRBV28 and TRBJ2-2 gives the full variable domain: DVKVTQSSRYLVKRTGEKVFLECVQDMDHENMFWYRQDPGLGLRLIYFSYDVKMKEKGDIPEGYSVSREKKERFSLILESASTNQTSMYLCASSPTRSNTGELFFGEGSRLTVL.